Below, 26 T cell receptor beta chains from the same sample are listed, as sequenced in a study of blood T cell repertoires in COVID-19 (dated by TCRdb to about 2020). The protocol used for the library was the immunoSEQ multiplex PCR assay. What TCRdb holds here is the immuneACCESS table cut down to in-frame rearrangements. Part of the clones is not present; checked against another copy, under half of the missing clones reflect an unresolved V gene, and the others are unexplained. Counted in this sample were roughly 150,000 clones; roughly 91% of them appeared once. Of the sample, around 4.8% falls within the top ten clones. The sample taken for sequencing was peripheral blood. These receptors were collected from a man between 18 and 29 years old with COVID-19, enrolled during active disease.

The chain combines TRBV24-1 with TRBJ2-1; 8 nucleotides agree with TRBD1. V shed 5 bases, J shed 8 bases, and the junction held 10 bases outside the gene matches. The length of the CDR3 is 15 residues. Germline assignment: CDR1 KGHDR and CDR2 SFDVKD. The CDR3 region is CATSAPGQGRDEQFF. In nucleotides, the CDR3 is TGTGCCACCAGTGCCCCAGGACAGGGAAGGGATGAGCAGTTCTTC.

The V gene is TRBV7-8, the J gene TRBJ1-2; D might be TRBD1 (6 bases). The CDR3 runs 17 residues. V was trimmed by 0 bases and J by 4 bases, leaving 18 bases between them. Germline assignment: CDR1 SGHVS and CDR2 FQNEAQ. The DNA for the CDR3 is TGTGCCAGCAGCTTAGCACTTTTAAAGGACAGCTCCTATGGCTACACCTTC. It is translated as CASSLALLKDSSYGYTF.

The chain joins TRBV29-1 to TRBJ2-2; D ambiguous. This CDR3 contains 11 residues. The germline V and J ends were trimmed by 7 bases and 5 bases, with 8 bases remaining between them. Germline-derived CDR1 and CDR2 are SQVTM and ANQGSEA. The CDR3 is CSGIATGELFF. The CDR3 DNA reads TGCAGCGGCATAGCAACCGGGGAGCTGTTTTTT.

This rearrangement joins TRBV5-1 to TRBJ2-7, with TRBD2 matching over 7 bases. V lost 4 bases, J lost 0 bases, and 7 bases stayed unmatched. The germline V gene has CDR1 SGHRS and CDR2 YFSETQ. This CDR3 comprises 15 residues. The CDR3 loop reads CASSTSGANSYEQYF. For the CDR3, the DNA is TGCGCCAGCAGCACGAGCGGGGCGAACTCCTACGAGCAGTACTTC. The full variable domain, its missing parts supplied by reference TRBV5-1 and TRBJ2-7, is KAGVTQTPRYLIKTRGQQVTLSCSPISGHRSVSWYQQTPGQGLQFLFEYFSETQRNKGNFPGRFSGRQFSNSRSEMNVSTLELGDSALYLCASSTSGANSYEQYFGPGTRLTVT.

The chain couples TRBV30 to TRBJ1-2, with TRBD1 matching 8 bases. This CDR3 comprises 12 residues. J gave up 8 bases and V 3 bases, and 5 bases lay outside the gene matches. Per germline, CDR1 GTSNPN and CDR2 SVGIG (reference sequence). The CDR3 DNA reads as TGTGCCTGGAGCGGGACAGGCTTCGGCTACACCTTC. Protein product: CAWSGTGFGYTF. Based on the CDR3 plus reference TRBV30 and TRBJ1-2, the full variable domain is SQTIHQWPATLVQPVGSPLSLECTVEGTSNPNLYWYRQAAGRGLQLLFYSVGIGQISSEVPQNLSASRPQDRQFILSSKKLLLSDSGFYLCAWSGTGFGYTFGSGTRLTVV.

The chain links TRBV11-3 to TRBJ1-2; 9 nucleotides line up with TRBD1. With V trimmed by 0 bases and J by 1 base, 15 bases remained unmatched. Germline V lookup: CDR1 SGHNT, CDR2 YENEEA. CDR3 length equals 20 residues. The CDR3 region is CASSLETGGESMGYNYGYTF. CDR3 sequence (DNA): TGTGCCAGCAGCTTAGAGACAGGGGGAGAGAGTATGGGATATAACTATGGCTACACCTTC.

The chain combines TRBV19 with TRBJ1-5; 7 bases agree with TRBD1. The CDR3 covers 15 residues. V lost 3 bases and J lost 1; bases outside the gene matches: 3. Germline CDR1 and CDR2: LNHDA and SQIVND (reference sequence). Written as DNA, the CDR3 is TGTGCCAGTAGTATGTTCAGGGGGAGCAATCAGCCCCAGCATTTT. Translation gives CASSMFRGSNQPQHF. Drawing the rest from reference TRBV19 and TRBJ1-5, the complete variable domain is DGGITQSPKYLFRKEGQNVTLSCEQNLNHDAMYWYRQDPGQGLRLIYYSQIVNDFQKGDIAEGYSVSREKKESFPLTVTSAQKNPTAFYLCASSMFRGSNQPQHFGDGTRLSIL.

This clone has more than one count but fewer than ten. The chain is built from TRBV19 and TRBJ2-1; the match to TRBD2 covers 12 bases. Germline values: CDR1 LNHDA, CDR2 SQIVND (reference sequence). Germline trimming cut 9 bases from V and 5 bases from J; bases unmatched to any gene: 5. CDR3 length equals 14 residues. CDR3 sequence: CASRPSGRDNEQFF. The CDR3 coding sequence is TGTGCCAGCCGACCTAGCGGGAGGGACAATGAGCAGTTCTTC.

The rearrangement joins TRBV5-4 to TRBJ2-1; tentative D call: TRBD2 (6 bases). Germline V gene sequence: CDR1 SGHNT, CDR2 YYREEE (reference sequence). CDR3 size: 16 residues. V was pared by 0 bases and J by 0 bases, with 10 bases between. CDR3 residues: CASSLAAGFSYNEQFF. CDR3 sequence (DNA): TGTGCCAGCAGCTTGGCCGCGGGATTCTCCTACAATGAGCAGTTCTTC.

V usage is TRBV6-5 and J usage is TRBJ1-2, with TRBD1 matching 10 bases. Germline loops: CDR1 MNHEY, CDR2 SVGAGI. This CDR3 region has 16 residues. The V segment lost 4 bases and the J segment 4 bases; nucleotides outside the gene matches: 9. The DNA of the CDR3 is TGTGCCAGCAGTTCCCATCTGACAGGGGGCCTCTATGGCTACACCTTC. As protein: CASSSHLTGGLYGYTF.

This clone has a single count. This rearrangement joins TRBV7-7 to TRBJ2-2; the D gene is possibly TRBD1 (6 bases). The CDR3 consists of 15 residues. The germline V gene encodes CDR1 SSHAT and CDR2 FNYEAQ (reference sequence). V lost 3 bases and J lost 3, with 11 bases in between. Here the CDR3 DNA reads TGTGCCAGCAGCTTTGATGCAGGGGACACCGGGGAGCTGTTTTTT. It is translated as CASSFDAGDTGELFF.

This chain joins TRBV24-1 and TRBJ2-5; 8 nucleotides align to TRBD2. This CDR3 is built from 18 residues. V trimming: 5 bases; J trimming: 0 bases; junction bases outside the gene matches: 13. Germline CDR1 is KGHDR and CDR2 is SFDVKD. The CDR3: CATSGPGLDATYQETQYF. In DNA form, the CDR3 reads TGTGCCACCAGTGGACCGGGACTAGATGCGACGTACCAAGAGACCCAGTACTTC.

In its sample, this clone ranks as medium-sized (0.01 to 0.1%). This chain connects TRBV28 to TRBJ1-1, with 8 bases that match TRBD1. Germline assignment: CDR1 MDHEN and CDR2 SYDVKM. The CDR3 loop spans 15 amino acids. V lost 5 bases and J lost 4; bases outside the gene matches: 9. CDR3 sequence (DNA): TGTGCCAGCAGTCCCTCCAGGGGGCCGAGCACTGAAGCTTTCTTT. Its translation: CASSPSRGPSTEAFF.

The chain joins TRBV3-1 (or the pseudogene TRBV3-2) to TRBJ1-3, with D possibly matching TRBD1 (5 bases). The CDR3 length is 15 residues. Deletions cut 6 bases from V and 0 bases from J, with 12 bases between. Per the germline V gene, CDR1 is LGHDT and CDR2 is YNNKEL (reference sequence). The CDR3 nucleotides read TGTGCCAGCAGTTCGACAGTCGTCTCTGGAAACACCATATATTTT. This gives the protein CASSSTVVSGNTIYF.

This chain connects TRBV28 to TRBJ2-7; 9 bases are a match to TRBD1. There are 15 residues in the CDR3. V trimming: 8 bases; J trimming: 1 base; junction bases outside the gene matches: 9. From germline, CDR1 is MDHEN and CDR2 SYDVKM. The CDR3 DNA is TGTGCCAGCTCTCCGGGACAGGGTCCGTCCTACGAGCAGTACTTC. This encodes CASSPGQGPSYEQYF. The full variable domain, with the rest looked up from reference TRBV28 and TRBJ2-7, is DVKVTQSSRYLVKRTGEKVFLECVQDMDHENMFWYRQDPGLGLRLIYFSYDVKMKEKGDIPEGYSVSREKKERFSLILESASTNQTSMYLCASSPGQGPSYEQYFGPGTRLTVT.

Note on this clone: The junction differs from germline at one of its ends, possibly a read error. The chain uses TRBV27 and TRBJ1-4; TRBD1 matches 9 bases. Per the germline V gene, CDR1 is MNHEY and CDR2 is SMNVEV (reference sequence). The CDR3 is 15 amino acids. As DNA, the CDR3 is TGTGCCAGCAGTTTATCCGGACAGGGGAATGAAAAACTGCTTTTT. This encodes CASSLSGQGNEKLLF.

This chain connects TRBV9 to TRBJ2-3; possibly TRBD2 for D (6 bases). The V and J ends lost 0 bases and 0 bases respectively, with 8 bases between them. CDR1 and CDR2 (germline): SGDLS, YYNGEE. The CDR3 is made up of 15 amino acids. The chain's CDR3 is CASSVAGRSTDTQYF. The CDR3 DNA is TGTGCCAGCAGCGTAGCCGGGAGAAGCACAGATACGCAGTATTTT.

The V call is TRBV28, the J call TRBJ1-1; TRBD1 aligns across 9 bases. Losses at the gene ends were 7 bases for V and 3 bases for J; bases not matched to a gene: 9. Germline CDR1 MDHEN, CDR2 SYDVKM. CDR3 size: 15 residues. The DNA for the CDR3 is TGTGCCAGCAAAACAGTGGGACAGGGCGACACTGAAGCTTTCTTT. This sequence encodes CASKTVGQGDTEAFF.

The chain joins TRBV9 to TRBJ2-1, with 8 bases that match TRBD2. Unmatched junction bases numbered 9, after V lost 4 bases and J lost 6 bases. In germline, CDR1 is SGDLS, CDR2 YYNGEE. This CDR3 contains 15 residues. The CDR3 spells CASSSSGSAGNEQFF. In DNA form, the CDR3 reads TGTGCCAGCAGCTCGAGCGGGAGTGCCGGCAATGAGCAGTTCTTC.

The chain couples TRBV12-3 or TRBV12-4 to TRBJ1-5; D remains ambiguous. Trimming shortened V by 2 bases and J by 4 bases, and 6 bases separated the two germline ends. This CDR3 comprises 13 residues. In DNA form, the CDR3 reads TGTGCCAGCAGTTTACGAGAGAATCAGCCCCAGCATTTT. Its protein is CASSLRENQPQHF.

The CDR3 region has the DNA TGTGCCACCAGCAGAGTGGGCGGGTACGAGCAGTACTTC. Translated: CATSRVGGYEQYF. The chain employs TRBV15 and TRBJ2-7, with a weak D call TRBD2 (5 bases). CDR3 size: 13 residues. Trimming took 1 base from V and 4 from J, leaving 8 bases between them. Per germline, CDR1 LNHNV and CDR2 YYDKDF (reference sequence).

This clone has only one observation. The chain recombines TRBV7-3 with TRBJ1-2, with 8 bases identical to TRBD1. CDR3 size: 13 residues. Germline lookup yields CDR1 SGHTA and CDR2 FQGTGA. Germline trimming cut 5 bases from V and 6 bases from J; bases unmatched to any gene: 5. The CDR3 protein is CASSPGQGNGYTF. CDR3 bases: TGTGCCAGCAGCCCCGGACAGGGAAATGGCTACACCTTC.

The CDR3 protein is CASSLQGAGNSPLHF. The CDR3 DNA is TGCGCCAGCAGCCTACAGGGGGCTGGGAATTCACCCCTCCACTTT. V and J are TRBV4-3 and TRBJ1-6, with TRBD1 matching 9 bases. Per the germline V gene, CDR1 is LGHNA and CDR2 is YSLEER. V was pared by 4 bases and J by 7 bases, with 5 bases of the junction left unmatched. The CDR3 has 15 residues.

V is TRBV7-9 and J is TRBJ2-1, with TRBD2 matching over 13 bases. Germline lookup yields CDR1 SEHNR and CDR2 FQNEAQ (reference sequence). V lost 6 bases, J lost 8 bases, and 7 bases stayed unmatched. The CDR3 totals 15 residues. The chain's CDR3 is CASSRTSGSIYEQFF. The CDR3 DNA reads TGTGCCAGCAGTAGGACTAGCGGGAGTATCTATGAGCAGTTCTTC.

This rearrangement joins TRBV7-2 to TRBJ2-7; 14 bases match TRBD2. Germline trimming cut 5 bases from V and 4 bases from J; bases unmatched to any gene: 4. CDR3 length: 15 amino acids. The germline V gene has CDR1 SGHTA and CDR2 FQGNSA. The CDR3 region has the DNA TGTGCCAGCAGCCATGGACTAGCGGGAGGTTACGAGCAGTACTTC. Amino acids: CASSHGLAGGYEQYF.

The chain employs TRBV6-5 and TRBJ2-7, with 9 bases matching TRBD2. There are 15 residues in the CDR3. Per germline, CDR1 MNHEY and CDR2 SVGAGI. With V trimmed by 2 bases and J by 7 bases, 9 bases remained unmatched. The CDR3 sequence: CASSYPSSGMGEQYF. Written as DNA, the CDR3 is TGTGCCAGCAGTTACCCGTCTAGCGGGATGGGTGAGCAGTACTTC.